These 24 T cell receptor beta chains were sequenced from one sample in a study of blood T cell repertoires in COVID-19. Repertoires were generated with immunoSEQ multiplex PCR, while TCRdb's copy carries only in-frame clones and drops some. The sample has 130,000 to 150,000 clones; roughly 80% are singletons. Sequenced: peripheral blood. These receptor sequences come from a human donor in a cohort sampled during active COVID-19.

This chain uses TRBV5-4 with TRBJ1-2; D is possibly TRBD1 (6 bases). The CDR3 spans 13 residues. Trimming took off 6 bases at V and 4 bases at J, with 13 bases between the two ends. Germline V gene sequence: CDR1 SGHNT, CDR2 YYREEE (reference sequence). CDR3: CASTGQQPYGYTF. The CDR3 region has the DNA TGTGCCAGCACTGGACAGCAACCCTATGGCTACACCTTC.

The genes are TRBV28 and TRBJ1-3; D call uncertain. The germline CDR1 and CDR2 sequences are MDHEN and SYDVKM. Between the trimmed V and J ends, which lost 2 bases and 0 bases, there was a span of 8 bases. The CDR3 is 15 residues long. The CDR3 spells CASSLLRVSGNTIYF. In DNA form, the CDR3 reads TGTGCCAGCAGTTTACTACGGGTCTCTGGAAACACCATATATTTT. The full variable domain, completed using reference TRBV28 and TRBJ1-3, is DVKVTQSSRYLVKRTGEKVFLECVQDMDHENMFWYRQDPGLGLRLIYFSYDVKMKEKGDIPEGYSVSREKKERFSLILESASTNQTSMYLCASSLLRVSGNTIYFGEGSWLTVV.

This sequence joins TRBV7-2 and TRBJ1-4; 8 bases fit TRBD1. After removal of 2 bases from V and 8 bases from J, the junction contained 7 bases not matched to a gene. This CDR3 region has 15 residues. Germline V gene data show CDR1 as SGHTA and CDR2 as FQGNSA. The CDR3 loop reads CASSLRAGGNEKLFF. The CDR3 DNA sequence: TGTGCCAGCAGCTTAAGGGCAGGGGGCAACGAAAAACTGTTTTTT.

The chain joins TRBV11-3 to TRBJ2-1; 9 bases line up with TRBD2. The V and J ends lost 0 bases and 3 bases, in that order; junction bases with no gene match: 3. Germline CDR1 is SGHNT and CDR2 is YENEEA. The CDR3 runs to 16 residues. The DNA of the CDR3 is TGTGCCAGCAGCTTAGAGCGGGGGGGAAACTACAATGAGCAGTTCTTC. It codes for CASSLERGGNYNEQFF.

The V call is TRBV27, the J call TRBJ1-1; 8 nucleotides line up with TRBD1. V lost 6 bases to trimming and J lost 4 bases; unmatched junction nucleotides: 13. The germline V gene encodes CDR1 MNHEY and CDR2 SMNVEV (reference sequence). The CDR3 contains 16 residues. CDR3: CASSRRPGTGGTEAFF. CDR3 DNA sequence: TGTGCCAGCAGCCGCCGCCCCGGGACAGGAGGCACTGAAGCTTTCTTT.

The chain combines TRBV10-3 with TRBJ1-1, with 10 bases that match TRBD1. Germline V CDR1 and CDR2: ENHRY, SYGVKD. The trim removed 10 bases at V and 5 bases at J, leaving 7 bases unmatched. This CDR3 contains 13 residues. The CDR3 is CATQDRGGTEAFF. The DNA of the CDR3 is TGTGCCACCCAGGACAGGGGGGGTACTGAAGCTTTCTTT.

The chain links TRBV6-6 to TRBJ2-1, with 12 bases matching TRBD1. CDR3 size: 14 residues. Germline CDR1 and CDR2: MNHNY and SVGAGI (reference sequence). V lost 10 bases, J lost 6 bases, and 7 bases stayed unmatched. This CDR3 reads CATDRDRGRNEQFF. CDR3 in DNA: TGTGCCACCGACCGGGACAGGGGGCGCAATGAGCAGTTCTTC.

V gene TRBV30 combines with J gene TRBJ1-2, with 7 bases identical to TRBD1. V was clipped by 2 bases and J by 5 bases; unmatched bases: 8. The CDR3 is 14 amino acids. Germline V gene lookup returns CDR1 GTSNPN and CDR2 SVGIG (reference sequence). The CDR3 DNA is TGTGCCTGGAGTAAGGAGGGGGCCTCATATGGCTACACCTTC. Translating it yields CAWSKEGASYGYTF.

The rearrangement links TRBV27 to TRBJ2-3; D is possibly TRBD2 (5 bases). V shed 6 bases and J shed 8 bases, with 18 bases lying between them. CDR3 length: 14 residues. Germline V gene sequence: CDR1 MNHEY, CDR2 SMNVEV (reference sequence). The CDR3 sequence is CASSLQVIGSTQYF. In nucleotides, the CDR3 is TGTGCCAGCAGCCTCCAGGTGATAGGGAGTACGCAGTATTTT.

This clone was picked up a small number of times. The chain is built from TRBV15 and TRBJ2-2; TRBD1 aligns across 8 bases. Trimming cost V 2 bases and J 7 bases; bases outside gene matches: 6. CDR1 and CDR2 from the germline V gene are LNHNV and YYDKDF (reference sequence). The CDR3 runs to 15 residues. CDR3 region: CATSRPQGAGGELFF. The CDR3, as DNA: TGTGCCACCAGCAGACCCCAGGGGGCCGGCGGGGAGCTGTTTTTT.

The chain links TRBV9 to TRBJ2-5; D is unresolved. The CDR3 is made up of 14 amino acids. Trimming took off 3 bases at V and 5 bases at J, with 14 bases between the two ends. CDR1 is SGDLS and CDR2 is YYNGEE in the germline V gene. CDR3 in DNA: TGTGCCAGCAGCGAGTCCCCTAGACCTGAGACCCAGTACTTC. Translating it yields CASSESPRPETQYF.

The chain couples TRBV5-6 to TRBJ1-2; 7 bases fit TRBD1. CDR1 and CDR2 (germline): SGHDT, YYEEEE. Losses at the gene ends were 3 bases for V and 2 bases for J; bases not matched to a gene: 4. The CDR3 contains 14 residues. This CDR3 reads CASSSLQGNYGYTF. CDR3 sequence (DNA): TGTGCCAGCAGCTCTTTACAGGGGAACTATGGCTACACCTTC. Using reference TRBV5-6 and TRBJ1-2 for the parts outside the CDR3, the full variable domain is DAGVTQSPTHLIKTRGQQVTLRCSPKSGHDTVSWYQQALGQGPQFIFQYYEEEERQRGNFPDRFSGHQFPNYSSELNVNALLLGDSALYLCASSSLQGNYGYTFGSGTRLTVV.

This rearrangement joins TRBV19 to TRBJ2-7; 7 bases line up with TRBD1. This CDR3 spans 15 amino acids. Germline V gene sequence: CDR1 LNHDA, CDR2 SQIVND (reference sequence). V lost 5 bases and J lost 4; bases outside the gene matches: 11. CDR3 coding DNA: TGTGCCAGTAGTGTCGGACAGGTCCGAAGGTACGAGCAGTACTTC. This translates into CASSVGQVRRYEQYF.

This sequence joins TRBV6-1 and TRBJ1-2; 8 bases fit TRBD1. CDR1 and CDR2 from the germline V gene are MNHNS and SASEGT. The length of the CDR3 is 15 residues. V was pared by 5 bases and J by 7 bases, with 12 bases of the junction left unmatched. The CDR3 loop reads CASSTRAGTGSGYTF. DNA of the CDR3: TGTGCCAGCAGTACGAGGGCCGGGACAGGCAGTGGCTACACCTTC.

The chain uses TRBV15 and TRBJ2-3, with D uncertain. Looked up from germline, CDR1 is LNHNV and CDR2 is YYDKDF (reference sequence). Trimming stripped 0 bases from V and 5 bases from J, with 9 bases between. The CDR3 has 14 residues. The CDR3 sequence: CATSRDKNGDTQYF. CDR3 in DNA: TGTGCCACCAGCAGAGATAAAAACGGAGATACGCAGTATTTT.

This clone was found once. V and J are TRBV19 and TRBJ1-1; 9 bases align to TRBD1. The V and J ends lost 4 bases and 1 base, in that order; junction bases with no gene match: 7. Looked up from germline, CDR1 is LNHDA and CDR2 is SQIVND (reference sequence). CDR3 length: 16 residues. The CDR3 DNA reads as TGTGCCAGTAGTAAGGGACAGGGACGGGCGAACACTGAAGCTTTCTTT. It yields the protein CASSKGQGRANTEAFF.

For the CDR3, the DNA is TGTGCCTGGAGTGTATCGTCTCTTTACGAGCAGTACTTC. Translating gives CAWSVSSLYEQYF. The V call is TRBV30, the J call TRBJ2-7, with D unclear. V lost 0 bases to trimming and J lost 4 bases, with 10 bases between them. CDR1 is GTSNPN, CDR2 SVGIG, per germline (reference sequence). The length of the CDR3 is 13 residues. The whole variable domain, filled in from reference TRBV30 and TRBJ2-7, reads SQTIHQWPATLVQPVGSPLSLECTVEGTSNPNLYWYRQAAGRGLQLLFYSVGIGQISSEVPQNLSASRPQDRQFILSSKKLLLSDSGFYLCAWSVSSLYEQYFGPGTRLTVT.

The genes are TRBV19 and TRBJ1-2; TRBD1 agrees at 7 bases. Trimming cost V 5 bases and J 4 bases; bases outside gene matches: 16. The CDR3 is made up of 17 amino acids. The germline gives CDR1 LNHDA, CDR2 SQIVND (reference sequence). The CDR3 loop is CASSLSRDRSFIYGYTF. As DNA, the CDR3 is TGTGCCAGTAGTCTAAGCCGGGACAGAAGTTTCATCTATGGCTACACCTTC. The full variable domain, with the rest looked up from reference TRBV19 and TRBJ1-2, is DGGITQSPKYLFRKEGQNVTLSCEQNLNHDAMYWYRQDPGQGLRLIYYSQIVNDFQKGDIAEGYSVSREKKESFPLTVTSAQKNPTAFYLCASSLSRDRSFIYGYTFGSGTRLTVV.

J is TRBJ2-5 and V is TRBV5-1; 7 nucleotides line up with TRBD2. There are 14 residues in the CDR3. The germline CDR1 and CDR2 sequences are SGHRS and YFSETQ. Trimming took 0 bases from V and 3 from J; bases not matched to a gene: 2. CDR3 sequence: CASSLDRGEETQYF. CDR3 coding DNA: TGCGCCAGCAGCTTGGACCGGGGGGAAGAGACCCAGTACTTC.

The chain carries TRBV5-5 and TRBJ2-5; the D gene is possibly TRBD1 (6 bases). This CDR3 comprises 14 residues. The germline CDR1 and CDR2 sequences are SGHKS and YYEKEE (reference sequence). V was cut by 6 bases and J by 5 bases, with 17 bases left in between. The chain's CDR3 is CASNLGAPRETQYF. Here the CDR3 DNA reads TGTGCCAGCAACCTGGGGGCCCCCCGCGAGACCCAGTACTTC.

This clone was observed a handful of times. The chain couples TRBV27 to TRBJ2-1; the D gene is possibly TRBD1 (5 bases). The CDR3 extends over 16 amino acids. Trimming pared 7 bases from V and 5 bases from J, leaving 21 bases between. Germline-derived CDR1 and CDR2 are MNHEY and SMNVEV (reference sequence). The CDR3 loop is CASTLGDRITNNEQFF. The CDR3 DNA sequence: TGTGCCAGCACCCTGGGCGACAGAATCACTAACAATGAGCAGTTCTTC.

The chain links TRBV5-4 to TRBJ1-2, with D uncertain. The CDR3 runs to 13 residues. Germline V CDR1 and CDR2: SGHNT, YYREEE (reference sequence). V lost 0 bases, J lost 3 bases, and 6 bases lay in between. As DNA, the CDR3 is TGTGCCAGCAGCTTGGGGGCAGACTATGGCTACACCTTC. Residues: CASSLGADYGYTF.

The gene calls are TRBV29-1 and TRBJ1-3; 10 positions match TRBD1. The CDR3 is 13 residues long. From germline, CDR1 is SQVTM and CDR2 ANQGSEA. Unmatched junction bases numbered 2, after V lost 6 bases and J lost 3 bases. The DNA of the CDR3 is TGCAGCGTCCGGACAGGGGGTGGAAACACCATATATTTT. As protein: CSVRTGGGNTIYF.

This chain connects TRBV7-2 to TRBJ2-7, with TRBD1 as a possible D gene (5 bases). V lost 4 bases to trimming and J lost 5 bases, with 15 bases between them. CDR3 length: 14 amino acids. Germline V gene lookup returns CDR1 SGHTA and CDR2 FQGNSA. CDR3 in DNA: TGTGCCAGCAGCTCCCGACAGACAAGGAACGAGCAGTACTTC. Encoded protein: CASSSRQTRNEQYF.